This T cell receptor beta chain was found in a study of blood T cell repertoires in COVID-19 (TCRdb year 2020). Describing the broader study: Recovered participants in ImmuneRACE Cohort 3 were defined by two consecutive negative NP/OP PCR tests, clearance by a healthcare professional, or resolution of symptoms. Samples from collaborators originated in the United States, Italy and Spain and spanned both the acute and convalescent phases of COVID-19. The material from the prospective study consisted of cDNA or gDNA derived from T cells, B-cell-depleted T cells, or PBMCs. The dataset comprised deeply sampled blood TCRbeta repertoires from subjects exposed to, actively infected with, or recovered from COVID-19. The repertoires were released in a freely available public database intended as a resource for research on the immune response to SARS-CoV-2. Samples came from the ongoing ImmuneRACE study (first 160 participants) plus 1,254 subjects from 6 global collaborators. Nearly every sample came with metadata listing a de-identified subject ID, COVID-19 status, age in years and sex. Where HLA class I and class II types were available, the types were taken from metadata supplied by the sample provider, not from assay-based typing. Points the paper makes about the study in general: Clinical and demographic metadata were provided uncurated, with the amount varying by source and participant.

TCRbeta CDR3 regions were amplified from genomic DNA using the immunoSEQ Assay, a bias-controlled multiplex PCR. Per the source publication's procedure: The number of nucleated cells in each sample was estimated from the amplification of reference gene primers within the assay. To quantify the absolute abundance of each unique TCRbeta CDR3 rearrangement, sequence reads were collapsed and filtered. For each sample, productive Simpson clonality was calculated as the square root of Simpson's diversity index across productive rearrangements. Imported from immuneACCESS, the table was reduced by TCRdb to in-frame sequences with V and J called. These copies leave out some clones; in studies compared against another copy, an unresolved V gene accounts for under half, and the cause of the remainder is not known. V and J calls and clone size are as listed in that table; D and trimming were resolved from the DNA. The sample table shows roughly 150,000 clones, and about 80% are seen once. The ten largest make up roughly 4% of the sample.

About this clone: Its target antigen remains unknown. No qualities accompany the bases; no much larger clone lies one base away.

Enrolling through a virtual design, the prospective study's participants ranged in age from roughly 18 to 89 years and lived across around 25 United States geographic areas. Cohort assignment in the prospective study relied on participant-reported clinical history from a screening survey and a study questionnaire. Each participant in the prospective study had whole blood, serum and a nasopharyngeal or oropharyngeal swab collected by mobile phlebotomists. Participants in the prospective study had the option to provide additional blood draws and questionnaires over an approximately 2-month period. Before DNA extraction, prospective study blood samples were shipped either frozen or at room temperature. The sequence was obtained from a man aged 45 to 65 in a cohort exposed to, infected with or recovered from COVID-19 (not recorded which). Sequences were obtained from PBMCs or T cells enriched from blood (not recorded which).

The nucleotides are TGCAGCGTTGAAATCTTTGTCGGGGGAATATACCAAGAGACCCAGTACTTC. Translated, it gives CSVEIFVGGIYQETQYF. The chain joins TRBV29-1 to TRBJ2-5; the best D guess is TRBD2, with 6 bases matching. Trimming takes 2 bases from V and 0 bases from J, and the germline ends sit 19 bases apart. The germline V gene specifies SQVTM as CDR1 and ANQGSEA as CDR2. The CDR3, cysteine through phenylalanine, is 17 amino acids long. Here the CDR3 DNA is all that survives: 51 bases in frame from base 1.